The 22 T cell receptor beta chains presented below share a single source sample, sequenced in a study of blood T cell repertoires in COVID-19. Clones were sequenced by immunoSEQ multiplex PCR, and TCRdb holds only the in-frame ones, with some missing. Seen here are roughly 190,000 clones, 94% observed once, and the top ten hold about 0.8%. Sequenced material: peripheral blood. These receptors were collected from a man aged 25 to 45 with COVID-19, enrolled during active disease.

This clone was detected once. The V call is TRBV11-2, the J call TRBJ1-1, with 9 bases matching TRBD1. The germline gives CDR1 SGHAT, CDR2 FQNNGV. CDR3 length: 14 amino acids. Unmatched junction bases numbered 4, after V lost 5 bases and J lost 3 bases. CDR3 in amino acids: CASSQGQGYTEAFF. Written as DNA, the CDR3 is TGTGCCAGCAGCCAAGGACAGGGGTACACTGAAGCTTTCTTT.

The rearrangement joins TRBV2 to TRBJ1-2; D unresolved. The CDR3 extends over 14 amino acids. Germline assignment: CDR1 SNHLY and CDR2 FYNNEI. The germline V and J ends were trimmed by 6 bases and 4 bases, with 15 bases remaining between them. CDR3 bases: TGTGCCAGCAGAACAGATGGGCCGAGCTATGGCTACACCTTC. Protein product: CASRTDGPSYGYTF.

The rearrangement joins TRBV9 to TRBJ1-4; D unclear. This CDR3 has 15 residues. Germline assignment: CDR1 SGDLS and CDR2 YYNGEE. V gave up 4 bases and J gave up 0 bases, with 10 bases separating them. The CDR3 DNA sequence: TGTGCCAGCAGCTCAACCCTAGCAACTAATGAAAAACTGTTTTTT. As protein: CASSSTLATNEKLFF.

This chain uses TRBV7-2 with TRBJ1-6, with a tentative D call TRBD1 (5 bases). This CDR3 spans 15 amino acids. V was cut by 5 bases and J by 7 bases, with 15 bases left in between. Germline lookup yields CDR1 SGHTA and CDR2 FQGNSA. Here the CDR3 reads CASSARVSENSPLHF. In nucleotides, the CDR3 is TGTGCCAGCAGCGCCAGGGTGTCAGAAAATTCACCCCTCCACTTT. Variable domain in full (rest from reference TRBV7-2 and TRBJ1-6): GAGVSQSPSNKVTEKGKDVELRCDPISGHTALYWYRQSLGQGLEFLIYFQGNSAPDKSGLPSDRFSAERTGGSVSTLTIQRTQQEDSAVYLCASSARVSENSPLHFGNGTRLTVT.

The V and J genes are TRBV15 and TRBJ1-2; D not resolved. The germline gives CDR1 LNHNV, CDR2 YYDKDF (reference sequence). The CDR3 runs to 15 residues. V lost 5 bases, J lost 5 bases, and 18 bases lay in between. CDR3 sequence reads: CATSSRDGGPYGYTF. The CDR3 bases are TGTGCCACCAGCTCCAGAGACGGAGGCCCTTATGGCTACACCTTC.

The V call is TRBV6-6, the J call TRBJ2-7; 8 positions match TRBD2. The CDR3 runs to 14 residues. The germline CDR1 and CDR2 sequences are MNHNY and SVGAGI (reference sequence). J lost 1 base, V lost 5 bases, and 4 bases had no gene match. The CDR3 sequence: CASSKLAESYEQYF. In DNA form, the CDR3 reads TGTGCCAGCAGTAAACTAGCGGAATCCTACGAGCAGTACTTC.

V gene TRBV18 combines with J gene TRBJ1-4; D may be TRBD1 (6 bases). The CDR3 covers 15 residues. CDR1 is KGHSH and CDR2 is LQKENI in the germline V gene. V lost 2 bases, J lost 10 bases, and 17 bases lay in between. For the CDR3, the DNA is TGTGCCAGCTCACCAGGGGGCAGTCCCGAAGGAAAACTGTTTTTT. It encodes CASSPGGSPEGKLFF. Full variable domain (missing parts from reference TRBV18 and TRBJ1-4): NAGVMQNPRHLVRRRGQEARLRCSPMKGHSHVYWYRQLPEEGLKFMVYLQKENIIDESGMPKERFSAEFPKEGPSILRIQQVVRGDSAAYFCASSPGGSPEGKLFFGSGTQLSVL.

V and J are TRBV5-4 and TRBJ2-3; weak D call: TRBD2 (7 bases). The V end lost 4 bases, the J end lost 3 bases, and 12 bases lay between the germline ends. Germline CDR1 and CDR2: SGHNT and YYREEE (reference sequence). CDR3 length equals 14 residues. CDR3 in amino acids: CASSTGGPTDTQYF. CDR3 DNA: TGTGCCAGCAGCACCGGGGGGCCAACAGATACGCAGTATTTT.

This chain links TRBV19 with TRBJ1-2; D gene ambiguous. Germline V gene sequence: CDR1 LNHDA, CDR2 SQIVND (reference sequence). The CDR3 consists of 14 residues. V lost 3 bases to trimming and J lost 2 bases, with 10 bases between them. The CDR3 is CASSMGYSNYGYTF. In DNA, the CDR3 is TGTGCCAGTAGTATGGGTTACAGCAACTATGGCTACACCTTC.

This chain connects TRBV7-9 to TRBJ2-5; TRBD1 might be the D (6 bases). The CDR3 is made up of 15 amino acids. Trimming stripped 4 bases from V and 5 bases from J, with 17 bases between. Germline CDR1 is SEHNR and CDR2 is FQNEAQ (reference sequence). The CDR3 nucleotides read TGTGCCAGCAGCTCCGTACAGGGTTTTGGGGAGACCCAGTACTTC. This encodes CASSSVQGFGETQYF.

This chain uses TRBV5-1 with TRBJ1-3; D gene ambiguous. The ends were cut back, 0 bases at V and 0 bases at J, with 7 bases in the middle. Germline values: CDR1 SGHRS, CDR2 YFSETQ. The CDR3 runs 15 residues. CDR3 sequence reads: CASSLVPSSGNTIYF. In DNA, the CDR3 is TGCGCCAGCAGCTTGGTTCCCAGCTCTGGAAACACCATATATTTT.

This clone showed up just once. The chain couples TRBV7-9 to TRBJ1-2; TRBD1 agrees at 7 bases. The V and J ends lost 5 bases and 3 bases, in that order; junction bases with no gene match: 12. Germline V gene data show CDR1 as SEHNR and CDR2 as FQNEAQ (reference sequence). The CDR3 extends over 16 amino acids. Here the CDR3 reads CASSTNDGQDHYGYTF. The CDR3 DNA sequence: TGTGCCAGCAGCACCAACGACGGACAGGACCACTATGGCTACACCTTC.

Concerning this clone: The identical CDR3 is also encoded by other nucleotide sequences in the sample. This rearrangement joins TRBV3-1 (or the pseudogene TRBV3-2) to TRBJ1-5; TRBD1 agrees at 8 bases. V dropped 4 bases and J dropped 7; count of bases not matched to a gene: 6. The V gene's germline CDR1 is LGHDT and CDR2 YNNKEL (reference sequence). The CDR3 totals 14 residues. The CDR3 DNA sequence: TGTGCCAGCAGCCTCGGACAGGGCGGACAGCCCCAGCATTTT. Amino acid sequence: CASSLGQGGQPQHF.

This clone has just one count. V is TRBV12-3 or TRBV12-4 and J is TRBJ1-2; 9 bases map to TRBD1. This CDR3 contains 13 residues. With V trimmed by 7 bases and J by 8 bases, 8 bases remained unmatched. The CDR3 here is CASTGQGTGGYTF. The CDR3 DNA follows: TGTGCCAGCACCGGACAGGGGACGGGAGGCTACACCTTC.

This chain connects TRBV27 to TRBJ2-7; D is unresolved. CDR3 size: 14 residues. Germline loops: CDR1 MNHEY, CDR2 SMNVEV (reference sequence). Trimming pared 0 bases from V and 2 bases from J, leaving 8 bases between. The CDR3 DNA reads TGTGCCAGCAGTTTATCGCGCCAAACCTACGAGCAGTACTTC. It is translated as CASSLSRQTYEQYF.

For the CDR3, the DNA is TGTGCCACCAGGGGGCTGACCTATTCACCCCTCCACTTT. It yields the protein CATRGLTYSPLHF. V and J are TRBV7-9 and TRBJ1-6; TRBD1 agrees at 8 bases. V trimming: 10 bases; J trimming: 8 bases; junction bases outside the gene matches: 7. Germline V gene data show CDR1 as SEHNR and CDR2 as FQNEAQ (reference sequence). This CDR3 is 13 amino acids long.

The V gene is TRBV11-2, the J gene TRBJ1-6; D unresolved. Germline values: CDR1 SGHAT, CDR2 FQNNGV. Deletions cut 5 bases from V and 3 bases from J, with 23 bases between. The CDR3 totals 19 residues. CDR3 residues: CASSPYLDGGGDYNSPLHF. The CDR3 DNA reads TGTGCCAGCAGCCCCTATTTGGACGGCGGAGGTGACTATAATTCACCCCTCCACTTT.

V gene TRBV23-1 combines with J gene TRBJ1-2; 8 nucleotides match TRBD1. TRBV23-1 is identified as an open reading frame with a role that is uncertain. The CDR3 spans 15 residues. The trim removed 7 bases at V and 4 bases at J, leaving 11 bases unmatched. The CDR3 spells CASTQGDSLVYGYTF. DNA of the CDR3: TGCGCCAGCACACAGGGGGACAGCCTAGTCTATGGCTACACCTTC.

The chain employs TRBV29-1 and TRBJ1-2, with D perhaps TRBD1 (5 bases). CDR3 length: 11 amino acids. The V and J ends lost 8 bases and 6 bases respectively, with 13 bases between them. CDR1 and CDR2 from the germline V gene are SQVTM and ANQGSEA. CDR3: CSSRGEDGYTF. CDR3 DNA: TGCAGCTCCAGAGGGGAGGATGGCTACACCTTC.

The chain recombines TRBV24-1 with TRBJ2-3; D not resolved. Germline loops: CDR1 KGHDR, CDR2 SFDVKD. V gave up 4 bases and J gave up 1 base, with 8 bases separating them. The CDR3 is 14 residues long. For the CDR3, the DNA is TGTGCCACCAGTGAATCTCGGGGCACAGATACGCAGTATTTT. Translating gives CATSESRGTDTQYF.

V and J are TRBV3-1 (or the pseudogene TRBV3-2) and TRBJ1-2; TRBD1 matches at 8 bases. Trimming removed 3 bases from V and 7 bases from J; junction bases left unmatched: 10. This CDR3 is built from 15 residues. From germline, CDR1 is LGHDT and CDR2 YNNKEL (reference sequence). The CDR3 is CASSHATGVRFGYTF. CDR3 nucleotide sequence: TGTGCCAGCAGCCACGCGACAGGGGTGAGGTTTGGCTACACCTTC.

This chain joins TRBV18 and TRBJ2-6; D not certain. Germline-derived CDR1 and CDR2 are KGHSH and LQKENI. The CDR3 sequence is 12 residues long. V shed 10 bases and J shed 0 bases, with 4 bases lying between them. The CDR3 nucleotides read TGTGCCACCTACTCTGGGGCCAACGTCCTGACTTTC. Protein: CATYSGANVLTF.